The rows below give T cell receptor beta chains drawn from one sample of a study of blood T cell repertoires in COVID-19. Clones were read by immunoSEQ multiplex PCR, and TCRdb kept only the in-frame ones, dropping some. The data hold some 150,000 clones, with about 83% observed a single time. Sequencing was performed on PBMCs or T cells enriched from blood (not recorded which). These receptors were obtained from a woman between 45 and 60 years old who had been exposed to COVID-19. Each CDR3 is given with its conserved first and last residue. Each record gives: J gene, D gene, clone size, V gene, CDR3 DNA, CDR3 protein. The D gene is left open where the match is weak. Clone sizes are given selectively: once, few, many, or a class where the clone is expanded.

>TRBJ2-1|TRBD2|NA|TRBV10-3
TGTGCCATCACCACTAGCGCTACCTACAATGAGCAGTTCTTC
CAITTSATYNEQFF
>TRBJ1-3|NA|few|TRBV9
TGTGCCAGCAGCCGAGGGAACAGAATCCTCGGAAACACCATATATTTT
CASSRGNRILGNTIYF
>TRBJ1-3|NA|NA|TRBV4-3
TGCGCCAGCAGCCAAGATCACATCTCTGGAAACACCATATATTTT
CASSQDHISGNTIYF
>TRBJ1-3|NA|NA|TRBV28
TGTGCCAGCAGTTTATATAACTCTGGAAACACCATATATTTT
CASSLYNSGNTIYF
>TRBJ1-4|TRBD1|NA|TRBV4-1
TGCGCCAGCAGCTCCCCGGGACAGGGGGAACTAAAACTGTTTTTT
CASSSPGQGELKLFF
>TRBJ1-6|TRBD1|once|TRBV11-3
TGTGCCAGCAGTGGGGACAGTAGGAGTTCACCCCTCCACTTT
CASSGDSRSSPLHF
>TRBJ2-7|TRBD1|NA|TRBV27
TGTGCCAGCAGTAGAGGGACAGCCTCCTACGAGCAGTACTTC
CASSRGTASYEQYF
>TRBJ1-1|TRBD1|NA|TRBV7-3
TGTGCCAGCAGCTCAGACCCGACAGGGGTCACTGAAGCTTTCTTT
CASSSDPTGVTEAFF
>TRBJ2-1|TRBD2|few|TRBV5-1
TGCGCCAGCAGCTCACACGGGGGGGAATTAGCGGGATGGCAGTTCTTC
CASSSHGGELAGWQFF
>TRBJ2-1|TRBD2|NA|TRBV11-3
TGTGCCAGCAGCTTAGCCGCGGGAGCCAACAATGAGCAGTTCTTC
CASSLAAGANNEQFF
>TRBJ1-4|NA|NA|TRBV5-4
TGTGCCAGCAGCTCCCTCAGTGAACGCGGCGAGAAACTGTTTTTT
CASSSLSERGEKLFF
>TRBJ1-2|NA|NA|TRBV12-2
TGTGCAAGTCGCTTAGGGGTGCAGGGGGCGTATGGCTACACCTTC
CASRLGVQGAYGYTF
>TRBJ2-7|NA|NA|TRBV15
TGTGCCACCAGCAGGACCGGCGGCTACGAGCAGTACTTC
CATSRTGGYEQYF
>TRBJ2-7|TRBD2|NA|TRBV7-2
TGTGCCAGCAGAAGCCCTAGCGGGAGTTCCTACGAGCAGTACTTC
CASRSPSGSSYEQYF